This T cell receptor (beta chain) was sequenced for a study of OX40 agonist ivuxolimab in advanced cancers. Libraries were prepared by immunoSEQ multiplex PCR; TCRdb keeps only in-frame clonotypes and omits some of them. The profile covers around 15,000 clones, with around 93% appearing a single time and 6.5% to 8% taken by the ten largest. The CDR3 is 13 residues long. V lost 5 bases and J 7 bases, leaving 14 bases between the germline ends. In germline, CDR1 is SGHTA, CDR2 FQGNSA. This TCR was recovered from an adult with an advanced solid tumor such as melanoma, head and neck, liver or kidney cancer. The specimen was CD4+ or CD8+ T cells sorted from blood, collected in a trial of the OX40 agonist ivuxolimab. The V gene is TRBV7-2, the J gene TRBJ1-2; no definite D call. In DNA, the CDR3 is TGTGCCAGCAGCGAATCCGAATACGCTGGCTACACCTTC. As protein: CASSESEYAGYTF.